Many counts were recorded for the clone carrying this T cell receptor beta chain. UMIs were added to TCR cDNA along with a universal primer site when it was made by 5'RACE template switching. TCRdb re-analysed the 5' RACE reads in MiXCR, keeping a single row per CDR3 protein. The table records approximately 350,000 distinct CDR3 sequences, around a tenth of them present only once. This entry belongs to a study of T cells after yellow fever vaccination. The overall study: For low cell numbers, libraries were made with SMART-Seq v4 Ultra Low Input.

This material consisted of PBMCs, taken on the day of the first yellow fever vaccination. The receptor's source is a man aged 18 to 29 who received the YFV17D yellow fever vaccine.

The CDR3 nucleotides are TGCAGTGCTAGAGATCCGTCCGGGAAGGCCGGGGAGCTGTTTTTT. Translating gives CSARDPSGKAGELFF. This chain uses TRBV20-1 with TRBJ2-2; maybe TRBD2 (5 bases). This CDR3 is built from 15 residues. Germline assignment: CDR1 DFQATT and CDR2 SNEGSKA (reference sequence). V gave up 0 bases and J gave up 6 bases, with 14 bases separating them.